Each of the 6 T cell receptor beta chains below was sequenced from the same sample in a study of blood T cells in healthy people across ages. Sample-barcoded 5' priming and a J-beta primer mix drove a second PCR of about 6 to 12 cycles. From the 5' RACE reads, TCRdb called clonotypes with MiXCR, one entry per CDR3 protein. The sample consists of some 1,000,000 distinct CDR3 sequences, 25% of them appearing once. The sample was also reused in another study, on T cells of mothers and their children.

The specimen sequenced was blood. The receptors originated from a girl aged 2-9 years in good health.

This clonotype was counted ten times or more. The rearrangement uses TRBV7-3 and TRBJ2-5; 10 bases agree with TRBD2. There are 15 residues in the CDR3. V lost 6 bases to trimming and J lost 1 base; unmatched junction nucleotides: 5. Germline loops: CDR1 SGHTA, CDR2 FQGTGA. CDR3 DNA: TGTGCCAGCAGACTGACTAGCGGGTCCCAAGAGACCCAGTACTTC. Protein: CASRLTSGSQETQYF.

The CDR3 DNA follows: TGTGCCAGCAGCCCGCACGGGACAGGGGGATCCAAATTCGAAAAACTGTTTTTT. Translated, it gives CASSPHGTGGSKFEKLFF. The chain carries TRBV21-1 and TRBJ1-4; the D segment call TRBD1 is taken from the table without a DNA check. TRBV21-1 is designated a pseudogene. This CDR3 has 18 amino acids.

This rearrangement joins TRBV19 to TRBJ2-5; possibly TRBD1 or TRBD2 for D (5 bases each). The end of the DNA is better explained by TRBJ2-1, so the J call may be wrong. This CDR3 region has 13 residues. In germline, CDR1 is LNHDA, CDR2 SQIVND (reference sequence). CDR3 DNA: TGTGCCAGTAGTGGGCGGACACGGGGTCGACAGTTCTTC. It yields the protein CASSGRTRGRQFF.

The V and J genes are TRBV6-2 or TRBV6-3 and TRBJ2-1; unclear D gene. Judging by the DNA end, TRBJ2-7 fits better; the J call may be wrong. The V gene's germline CDR1 is MNHEY and CDR2 SVGEGT. CDR3 length equals 15 residues. The CDR3 here is CASSYGPTAASEQYF. As DNA, the CDR3 is TGTGCCAGCAGTTACGGTCCGACTGCAGCTAGTGAGCAGTACTTC.

V gene TRBV3-1 combines with J gene TRBJ2-3; TRBD2 aligns across 9 bases. CDR1 is LGHDT, CDR2 YNNKEL, per germline (reference sequence). CDR3 size: 19 residues. V was clipped by 3 bases and J by 4 bases; unmatched bases: 17. In DNA, the CDR3 is TGTGCCAGCAGCCACGAAGGGGGTTTAGCGGGAGCATTTCCAGATACGCAGTATTTT. The encoded protein is CASSHEGGLAGAFPDTQYF.

The chain links TRBV28 to TRBJ2-5; D not certain. Per the germline V gene, CDR1 is MDHEN and CDR2 is SYDVKM. The CDR3 consists of 14 residues. The ends were cut back, 1 base at V and 0 bases at J, with 6 bases in the middle. The CDR3 region has the DNA TGTGCCAGCAGTTTATTTGTGGACCAAGAGACCCAGTACTTC. Residues: CASSLFVDQETQYF. The full variable domain, completed using reference TRBV28 and TRBJ2-5, is DVKVTQSSRYLVKRTGEKVFLECVQDMDHENMFWYRQDPGLGLRLIYFSYDVKMKEKGDIPEGYSVSREKKERFSLILESASTNQTSMYLCASSLFVDQETQYFGPGTRLLVL.